This T cell receptor (beta chain) was documented in a study of blood T cell repertoires in COVID-19. Study-level background: COVID-19 samples from acute and convalescent phases originated in the United States, Italy and Spain. From T cells, B-cell-depleted T cells, or PBMCs came the material, which was cDNA or gDNA.

Clones were sequenced by immunoSEQ multiplex PCR, and TCRdb holds only the in-frame ones, with some missing. Here the sample spans under 250,000 clones, over 80% being singletons. The V end was cut by 1 base, the J end by 0 bases, with 14 bases between. The CDR3 is 17 amino acids. CDR1 is SGHRS and CDR2 is YFSETQ in the germline V gene. Material: peripheral blood. J is TRBJ1-3 and V is TRBV5-1; D is unresolved. This receptor was identified in a man aged 30-40 years who had recovered from COVID-19. The CDR3 here is CASSLKARANSGNTIYF. The CDR3 DNA reads as TGCGCCAGCAGCTTGAAGGCGAGAGCGAACTCTGGAAACACCATATATTTT. The full variable domain, in which reference TRBV5-1 and TRBJ1-3 provide the parts outside the CDR3, is KAGVTQTPRYLIKTRGQQVTLSCSPISGHRSVSWYQQTPGQGLQFLFEYFSETQRNKGNFPGRFSGRQFSNSRSEMNVSTLELGDSALYLCASSLKARANSGNTIYFGEGSWLTVV.